These 9 T cell receptor beta chains came from one sample sequenced in a study of blood T cell repertoires in COVID-19. The table came from immunoSEQ multiplex PCR; TCRdb's copy has only in-frame clones and leaves some out. The sample contains about 280,000 clones, almost 85% of which appear only once. The sequenced material came from peripheral blood. All receptors derive from a man between 45 and 60 years old with active or convalescent COVID-19.

As to this clone: A much more abundant neighbour one base away suggests this may be a read error. This chain uses TRBV9 with TRBJ1-4; D perhaps matches TRBD1 (6 bases). The CDR3 totals 16 residues. The V and J ends lost 4 bases and 7 bases respectively, with 20 bases between them. The germline gives CDR1 SGDLS, CDR2 YYNGEE. The CDR3 loop reads CASSPGRGWDGEKLFF. Here the CDR3 DNA reads TGTGCCAGCAGCCCCGGGAGGGGGTGGGATGGTGAAAAACTGTTTTTT.

This sequence joins TRBV2 and TRBJ2-6, with D unclear. Per the germline V gene, CDR1 is SNHLY and CDR2 is FYNNEI. The CDR3 is made up of 15 amino acids. Trimming removed 6 bases at V and 0 bases at J, with 9 bases between. CDR3 DNA: TGTGCCAGCAGCTTCGAGAACTCTGGGGCCAACGTCCTGACTTTC. Protein: CASSFENSGANVLTF.

The chain has TRBV5-4 and TRBJ2-3, with 9 bases identical to TRBD1. V gave up 3 bases and J gave up 3 bases; unmatched junction bases: 11. The CDR3 has 17 residues. Germline CDR1 reads SGHNT; CDR2 reads YYREEE (reference sequence). The chain's CDR3 is CASSSSLQGALTDTQYF. CDR3 nucleotide sequence: TGTGCCAGCAGCTCATCCCTACAGGGGGCGCTGACAGATACGCAGTATTTT.

The chain uses TRBV11-2 and TRBJ2-2; D is perhaps TRBD1 (5 bases). V was clipped by 3 bases and J by 6 bases, with 14 bases between them. The CDR3 contains 15 residues. Germline V gene lookup returns CDR1 SGHAT and CDR2 FQNNGV. Here the CDR3 DNA reads TGTGCCAGCAGCTTTTTAGGGGATTTGGCCGGGGAGCTGTTTTTT. This encodes CASSFLGDLAGELFF.

This sequence joins TRBV7-3 and TRBJ2-2, with D possibly matching TRBD1 (6 bases). The V and J ends lost 1 base and 6 bases respectively, with 9 bases between them. Germline V CDR1 and CDR2: SGHTA, FQGTGA. The CDR3 spans 14 residues. DNA for the CDR3: TGTGCCAGCAGCTTAAACAGGGCAGCCGGGGAGCTGTTTTTT. This translates into CASSLNRAAGELFF. Full variable domain (rest looked up from reference TRBV7-3 and TRBJ2-2): GAGVSQTPSNKVTEKGKYVELRCDPISGHTALYWYRQSLGQGPEFLIYFQGTGAADDSGLPNDRFFAVRPEGSVSTLKIQRTERGDSAVYLCASSLNRAAGELFFGEGSRLTVL.

The J gene is TRBJ1-2, the V gene TRBV6-5, with 7 bases that match TRBD1. Germline lookup yields CDR1 MNHEY and CDR2 SVGAGI. The CDR3 consists of 15 residues. Losses at the gene ends were 1 base for V and 6 bases for J; bases not matched to a gene: 8. CDR3 coding DNA: TGTGCCAGCAGTTACTTAGCAGGGGGTATAGATGGCTACACCTTC. It codes for CASSYLAGGIDGYTF.

This chain connects TRBV5-1 to TRBJ2-3; 7 nucleotides agree with TRBD1. Germline CDR1 and CDR2: SGHRS and YFSETQ. CDR3 length equals 17 residues. Trimming cost V 1 base and J 0 bases; bases outside gene matches: 8. This CDR3 is CASSLRGTDFSTDTQYF. The CDR3 DNA sequence: TGCGCCAGCAGCTTGAGAGGGACAGACTTTAGCACAGATACGCAGTATTTT.

Turning to this clone: Other DNA sequences in the same sample also yield this CDR3. The chain recombines TRBV12-3 or TRBV12-4 with TRBJ2-7; 7 nucleotides match TRBD1. The CDR3 has 13 residues. V gave up 6 bases and J gave up 4 bases; unmatched junction bases: 6. The CDR3 protein is CASSFGTAYEQYF. The CDR3 nucleotides read TGTGCCAGCAGCTTCGGGACAGCTTACGAGCAGTACTTC.

The chain uses TRBV9 and TRBJ1-6; no clear D gene. CDR3 length: 15 residues. Germline V gene sequence: CDR1 SGDLS, CDR2 YYNGEE. Trimming took off 3 bases at V and 0 bases at J, with 7 bases between the two ends. The CDR3 DNA follows: TGTGCCAGCAGCGACGGAGGCTCCTATAATTCACCCCTCCACTTT. Its translation is CASSDGGSYNSPLHF.